The present entry profiles one T cell receptor beta chain with its context. The data were obtained in a study of blood T cell repertoires in COVID-19. In the study overall: The United States, Italy and Spain were the sources of the acute and convalescent COVID-19 samples. Nucleic acid was either cDNA or gDNA, and it came from T cells, B-cell-depleted T cells, or PBMCs.

Trimming removed 0 bases at V and 4 bases at J, with 15 bases between. CDR1 SGHTA and CDR2 FQGTGA come from the germline V gene. The CDR3 sequence is 16 residues long. As handled by the study authors: Quantification of nucleated cells was approximated via reference gene primer amplification. Method: immunoSEQ multiplex PCR; TCRdb's copy keeps in-frame clones and lacks some. V, J and clone size were drawn from that table, and D and trimming were deduced from the DNA. The table includes under 100,000 clones, about 73% detected once. Sequenced: peripheral blood. The clonotype comes from a man in his 60s with COVID-19, enrolled during active disease. V is TRBV7-3 and J is TRBJ2-5; perhaps TRBD1 as D (6 bases). Written as DNA, the CDR3 is TGTGCCAGCAGCTTAACCTCCAGGGGTTTGGGAGAGACCCAGTACTTC. This translates into CASSLTSRGLGETQYF.